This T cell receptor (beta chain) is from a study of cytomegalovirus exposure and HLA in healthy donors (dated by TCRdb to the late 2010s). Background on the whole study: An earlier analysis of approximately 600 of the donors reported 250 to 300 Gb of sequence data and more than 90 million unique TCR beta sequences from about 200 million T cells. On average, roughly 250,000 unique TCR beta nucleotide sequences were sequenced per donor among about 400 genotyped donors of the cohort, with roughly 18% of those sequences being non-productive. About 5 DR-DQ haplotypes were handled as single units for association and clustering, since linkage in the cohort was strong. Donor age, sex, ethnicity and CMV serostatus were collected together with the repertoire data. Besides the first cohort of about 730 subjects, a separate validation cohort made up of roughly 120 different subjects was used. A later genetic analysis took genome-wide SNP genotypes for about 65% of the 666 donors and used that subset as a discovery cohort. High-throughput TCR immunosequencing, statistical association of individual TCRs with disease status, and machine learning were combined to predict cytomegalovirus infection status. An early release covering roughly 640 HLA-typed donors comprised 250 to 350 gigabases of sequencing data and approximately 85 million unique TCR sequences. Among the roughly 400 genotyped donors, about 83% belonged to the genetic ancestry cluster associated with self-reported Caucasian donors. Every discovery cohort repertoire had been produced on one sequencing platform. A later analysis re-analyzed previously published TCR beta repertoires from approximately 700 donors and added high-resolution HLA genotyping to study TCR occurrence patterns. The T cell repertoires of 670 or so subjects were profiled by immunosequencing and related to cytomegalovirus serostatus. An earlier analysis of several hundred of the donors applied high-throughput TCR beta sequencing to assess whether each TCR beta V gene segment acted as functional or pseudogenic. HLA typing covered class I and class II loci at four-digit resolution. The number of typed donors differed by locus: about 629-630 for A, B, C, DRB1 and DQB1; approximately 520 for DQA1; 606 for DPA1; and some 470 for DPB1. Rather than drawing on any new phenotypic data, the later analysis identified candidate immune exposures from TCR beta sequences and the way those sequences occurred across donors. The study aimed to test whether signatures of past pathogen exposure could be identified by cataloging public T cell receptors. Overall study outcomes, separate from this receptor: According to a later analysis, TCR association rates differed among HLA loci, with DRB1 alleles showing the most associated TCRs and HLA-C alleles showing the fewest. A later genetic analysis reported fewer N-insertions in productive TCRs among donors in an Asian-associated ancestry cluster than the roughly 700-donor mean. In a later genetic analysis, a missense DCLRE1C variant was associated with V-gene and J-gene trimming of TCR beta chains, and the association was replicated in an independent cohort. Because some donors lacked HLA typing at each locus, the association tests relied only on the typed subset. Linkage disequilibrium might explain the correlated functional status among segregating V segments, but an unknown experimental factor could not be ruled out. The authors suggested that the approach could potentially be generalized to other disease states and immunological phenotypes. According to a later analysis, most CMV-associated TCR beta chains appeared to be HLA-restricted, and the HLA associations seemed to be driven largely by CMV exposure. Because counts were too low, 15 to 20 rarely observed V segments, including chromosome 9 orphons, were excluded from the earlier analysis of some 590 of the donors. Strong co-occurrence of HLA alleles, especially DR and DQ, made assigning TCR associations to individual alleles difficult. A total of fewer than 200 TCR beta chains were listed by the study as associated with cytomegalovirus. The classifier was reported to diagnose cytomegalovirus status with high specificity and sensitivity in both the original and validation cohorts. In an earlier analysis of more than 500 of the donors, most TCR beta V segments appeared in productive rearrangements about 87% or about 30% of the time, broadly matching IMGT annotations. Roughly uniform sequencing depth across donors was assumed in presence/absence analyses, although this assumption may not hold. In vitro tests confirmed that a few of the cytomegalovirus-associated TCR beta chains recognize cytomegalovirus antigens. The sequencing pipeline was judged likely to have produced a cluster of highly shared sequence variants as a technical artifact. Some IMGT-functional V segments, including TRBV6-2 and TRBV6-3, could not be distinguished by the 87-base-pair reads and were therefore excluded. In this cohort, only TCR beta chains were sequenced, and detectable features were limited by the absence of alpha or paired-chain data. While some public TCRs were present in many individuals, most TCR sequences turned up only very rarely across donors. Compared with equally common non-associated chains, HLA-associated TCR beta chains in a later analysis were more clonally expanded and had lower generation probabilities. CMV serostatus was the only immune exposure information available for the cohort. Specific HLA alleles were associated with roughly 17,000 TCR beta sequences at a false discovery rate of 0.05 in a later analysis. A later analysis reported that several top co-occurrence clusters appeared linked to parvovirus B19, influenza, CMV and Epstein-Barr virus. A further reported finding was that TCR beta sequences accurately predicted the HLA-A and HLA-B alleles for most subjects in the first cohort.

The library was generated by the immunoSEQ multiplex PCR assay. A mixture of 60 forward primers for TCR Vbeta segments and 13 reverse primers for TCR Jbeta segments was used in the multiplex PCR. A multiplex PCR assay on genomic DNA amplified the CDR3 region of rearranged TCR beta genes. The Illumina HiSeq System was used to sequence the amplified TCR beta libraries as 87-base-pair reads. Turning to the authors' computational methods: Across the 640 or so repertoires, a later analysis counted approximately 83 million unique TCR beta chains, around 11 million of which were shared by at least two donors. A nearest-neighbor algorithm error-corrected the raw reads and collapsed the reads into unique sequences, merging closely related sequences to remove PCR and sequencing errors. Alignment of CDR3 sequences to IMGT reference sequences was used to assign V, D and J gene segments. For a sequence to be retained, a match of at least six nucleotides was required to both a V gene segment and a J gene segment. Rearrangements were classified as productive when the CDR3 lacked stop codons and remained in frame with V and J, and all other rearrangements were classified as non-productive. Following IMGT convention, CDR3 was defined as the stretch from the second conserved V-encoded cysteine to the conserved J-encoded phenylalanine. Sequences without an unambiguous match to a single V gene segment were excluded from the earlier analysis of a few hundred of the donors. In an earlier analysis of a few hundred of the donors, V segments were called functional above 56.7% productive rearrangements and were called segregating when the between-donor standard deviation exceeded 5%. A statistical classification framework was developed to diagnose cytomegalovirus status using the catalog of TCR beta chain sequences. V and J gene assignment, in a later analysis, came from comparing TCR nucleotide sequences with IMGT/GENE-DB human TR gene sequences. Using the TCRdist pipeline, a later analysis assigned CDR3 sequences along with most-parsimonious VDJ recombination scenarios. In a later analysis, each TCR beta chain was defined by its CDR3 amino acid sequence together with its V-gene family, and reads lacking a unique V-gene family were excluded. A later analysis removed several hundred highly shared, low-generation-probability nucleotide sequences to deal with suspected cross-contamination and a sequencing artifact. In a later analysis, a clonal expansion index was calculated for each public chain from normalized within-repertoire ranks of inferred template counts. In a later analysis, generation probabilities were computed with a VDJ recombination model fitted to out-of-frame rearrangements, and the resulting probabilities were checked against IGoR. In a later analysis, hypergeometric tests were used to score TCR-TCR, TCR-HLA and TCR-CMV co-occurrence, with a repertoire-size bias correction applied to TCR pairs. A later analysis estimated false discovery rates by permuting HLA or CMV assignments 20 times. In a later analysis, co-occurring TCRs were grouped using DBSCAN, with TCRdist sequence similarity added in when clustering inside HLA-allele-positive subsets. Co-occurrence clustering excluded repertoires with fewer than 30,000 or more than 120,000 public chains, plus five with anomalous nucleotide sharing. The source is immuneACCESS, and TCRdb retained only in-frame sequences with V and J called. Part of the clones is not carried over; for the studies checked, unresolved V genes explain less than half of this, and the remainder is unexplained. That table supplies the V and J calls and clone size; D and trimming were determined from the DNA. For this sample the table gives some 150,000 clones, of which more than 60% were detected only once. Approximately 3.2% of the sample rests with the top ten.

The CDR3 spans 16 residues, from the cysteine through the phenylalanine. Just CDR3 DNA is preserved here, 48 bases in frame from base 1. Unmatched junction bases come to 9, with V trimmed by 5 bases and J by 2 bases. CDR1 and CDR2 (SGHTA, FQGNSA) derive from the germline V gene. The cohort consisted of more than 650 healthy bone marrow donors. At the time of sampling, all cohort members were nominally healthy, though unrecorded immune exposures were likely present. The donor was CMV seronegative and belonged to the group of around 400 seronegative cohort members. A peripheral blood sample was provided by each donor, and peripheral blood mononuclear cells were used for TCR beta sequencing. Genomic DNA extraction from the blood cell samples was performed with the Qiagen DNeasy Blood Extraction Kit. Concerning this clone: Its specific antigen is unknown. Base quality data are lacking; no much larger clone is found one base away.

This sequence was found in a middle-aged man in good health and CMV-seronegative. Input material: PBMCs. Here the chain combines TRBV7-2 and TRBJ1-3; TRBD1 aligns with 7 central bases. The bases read TGTGCCAGCAGCGGGCGACAGGGACTCCCTGGAAACACCATATATTTT. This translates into CASSGRQGLPGNTIYF.